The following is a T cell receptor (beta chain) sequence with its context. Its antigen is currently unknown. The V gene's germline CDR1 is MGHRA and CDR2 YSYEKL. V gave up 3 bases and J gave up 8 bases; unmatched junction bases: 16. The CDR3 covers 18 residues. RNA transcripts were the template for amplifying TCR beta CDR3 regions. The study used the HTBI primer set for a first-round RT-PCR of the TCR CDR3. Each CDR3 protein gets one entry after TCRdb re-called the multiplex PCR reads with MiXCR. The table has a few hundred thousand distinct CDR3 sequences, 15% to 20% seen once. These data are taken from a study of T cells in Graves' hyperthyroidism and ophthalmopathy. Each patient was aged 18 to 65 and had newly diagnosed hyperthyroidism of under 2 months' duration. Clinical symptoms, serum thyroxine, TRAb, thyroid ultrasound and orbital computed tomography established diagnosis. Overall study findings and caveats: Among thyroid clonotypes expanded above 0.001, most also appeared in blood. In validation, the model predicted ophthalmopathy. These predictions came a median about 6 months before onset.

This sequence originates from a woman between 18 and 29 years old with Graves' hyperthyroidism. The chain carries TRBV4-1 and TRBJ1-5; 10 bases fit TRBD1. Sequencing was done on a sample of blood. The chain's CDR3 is CASSHGTPGQGRLEPQHF. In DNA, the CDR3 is TGCGCCAGCAGCCATGGAACTCCGGGACAGGGGAGGTTGGAGCCCCAGCATTTT.